Included here is one TCR beta chain sequence, with context. Its cognate antigen is unknown. This sample stems from a study of naive and memory T cell subsets. Whole-blood samples were 2 to 3 ml of peripheral blood from healthy adult volunteers. A UMI-containing oligonucleotide was joined by 3' ligation to the TCR cDNA template. Reverse transcription used DNase-treated unsorted total RNA, aiming for roughly 1 to 1000 ng. The germline gives CDR1 SGHTA, CDR2 FQGNSA. Trimming took 5 bases from V and 8 from J, leaving 10 bases between them. The CDR3 is 12 amino acids. Study-level results: The RNA method is potentially sensitive to activation and differentiation changes.

Blood and skin TCR RNA was reverse transcribed with alpha and beta constant primers. Ligated cDNA underwent four rounds of PCR with nested alpha and beta constant region primers and SP2. From the 5' RACE reads, TCRdb called clonotypes with MiXCR, one entry per CDR3 protein. In the table there are just over 25,000 distinct CDR3 sequences, roughly 25% of which are singletons. The genes are TRBV7-2 and TRBJ2-1; D is perhaps TRBD1 (5 bases). This TCR came from a female donor in good health. The CDR3 is CASSTGPYEQFF. The CDR3 DNA reads TGTGCCAGCAGCACAGGCCCATATGAGCAGTTCTTC. Variable domain in full (rest from reference TRBV7-2 and TRBJ2-1): GAGVSQSPSNKVTEKGKDVELRCDPISGHTALYWYRQSLGQGLEFLIYFQGNSAPDKSGLPSDRFSAERTGGSVSTLTIQRTQQEDSAVYLCASSTGPYEQFFGPGTRLTVL.